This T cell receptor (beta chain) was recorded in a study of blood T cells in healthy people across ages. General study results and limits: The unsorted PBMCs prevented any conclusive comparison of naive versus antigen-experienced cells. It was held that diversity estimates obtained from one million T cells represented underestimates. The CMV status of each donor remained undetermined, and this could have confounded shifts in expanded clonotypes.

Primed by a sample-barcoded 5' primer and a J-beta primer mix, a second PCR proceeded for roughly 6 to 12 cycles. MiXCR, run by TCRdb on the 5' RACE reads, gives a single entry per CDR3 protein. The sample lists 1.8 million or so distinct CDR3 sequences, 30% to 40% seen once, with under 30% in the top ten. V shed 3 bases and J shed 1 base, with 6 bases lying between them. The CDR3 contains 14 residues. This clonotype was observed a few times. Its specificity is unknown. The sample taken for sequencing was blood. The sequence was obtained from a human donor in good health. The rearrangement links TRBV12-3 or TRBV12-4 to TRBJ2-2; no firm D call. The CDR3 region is CASSFLQNTGELFF. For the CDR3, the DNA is TGTGCCAGCAGTTTTCTACAGAACACCGGGGAGCTGTTTTTT.